A single T cell receptor (beta chain) is shown here with its context. Data came from immunoSEQ multiplex PCR; TCRdb stores just in-frame clones and leaves some out. The data show approximately 130,000 clones, around four fifths seen once. This CDR3 spans 15 amino acids. The junction had 10 bases not matched to a gene; V was cut back by 6 bases and J by 4 bases. The germline gives CDR1 SEHNR, CDR2 FQNEAQ (reference sequence). The record originates from a study of blood T cell repertoires in COVID-19. The V call is TRBV7-9, the J call TRBJ2-3; 7 bases agree with TRBD2. Sequences were obtained from peripheral blood. This TCR derives from a man aged 40-55 years with active or convalescent COVID-19. For the CDR3, the DNA is TGTGCCAGCAGACCAAGCGGGGTCAGGCCAGATACGCAGTATTTT. It translates to CASRPSGVRPDTQYF. The whole variable domain, filled in from reference TRBV7-9 and TRBJ2-3, reads DTGVSQNPRHKITKRGQNVTFRCDPISEHNRLYWYRQTLGQGPEFLTYFQNEAQLEKSRLLSDRFSAERPKGSFSTLEIQRTEQGDSAMYLCASRPSGVRPDTQYFGPGTRLTVL.